Each of the 22 T cell receptor beta chains below was sequenced from the same sample in a study of cytomegalovirus exposure and HLA in healthy donors. Profiling relied on immunoSEQ multiplex PCR, and the TCRdb table lists in-frame clones only, not all of them. The table has 150,000 or so clones, 70% to 90% seen once; the top ten hold under 25%. Source material: PBMCs. Source of these receptors: a man between 18 and 29 years old in good health and CMV-seropositive.

The V and J genes are TRBV19 and TRBJ1-1; D unclear. Per the germline V gene, CDR1 is LNHDA and CDR2 is SQIVND (reference sequence). The CDR3 covers 12 residues. V gave up 1 base and J gave up 11 bases, with 11 bases separating them. CDR3 sequence: CASSIASSDAFF. The CDR3 DNA reads TGTGCCAGTAGTATAGCTTCCTCAGATGCTTTCTTT.

The chain joins TRBV27 to TRBJ2-7, with D possibly being TRBD2 (5 bases). The CDR3 is 14 residues long. CDR1 is MNHEY, CDR2 SMNVEV, per germline (reference sequence). V lost 2 bases and J 5 bases, leaving 13 bases between the germline ends. In nucleotides, the CDR3 is TGTGCCAGCAGTTTAGGGTGGGAGATCCACGAGCAGTACTTC. Its translation: CASSLGWEIHEQYF.

The rearrangement links TRBV5-1 to TRBJ1-1; 9 bases are shared with TRBD1. Germline V lookup: CDR1 SGHRS, CDR2 YFSETQ. The CDR3 loop spans 15 amino acids. V lost 6 bases to trimming and J lost 1 base; unmatched junction nucleotides: 7. Here the CDR3 DNA reads TGCGCCAGCACCCGGACAGGGGATCGGAACACTGAAGCTTTCTTT. This codes for CASTRTGDRNTEAFF.

V is TRBV4-3 and J is TRBJ2-7; D might be TRBD2 (7 bases). The V end lost 4 bases, the J end lost 5 bases, and 18 bases lay between the germline ends. The CDR3 is 15 amino acids. Germline CDR1 LGHNA, CDR2 YSLEER. Here the CDR3 reads CASSPGGPGDNEQYF. The CDR3 region has the DNA TGCGCCAGCAGCCCCGGGGGGCCGGGGGATAACGAGCAGTACTTC.

The chain employs TRBV30 and TRBJ2-4; D uncertain. The germline V and J ends were trimmed by 1 base and 0 bases, with 7 bases remaining between them. The germline CDR1 and CDR2 sequences are GTSNPN and SVGIG (reference sequence). The CDR3 sequence is 14 residues long. CDR3 DNA: TGTGCCTGGAGTGGACACTTAGCCAAAAACATTCAGTACTTC. Translation: CAWSGHLAKNIQYF.

The CDR3 here is CASKGDYASNEQFF. Here the CDR3 DNA reads TGCGCCAGCAAAGGGGACTACGCCTCTAATGAGCAGTTCTTC. The J gene is TRBJ2-1, the V gene TRBV10-2, with TRBD2 matching 7 bases. This CDR3 is 14 amino acids long. Germline trimming cut 7 bases from V and 7 bases from J; bases unmatched to any gene: 10. Germline V CDR1 and CDR2: WSHSY, SAAADI.

The chain links TRBV9 to TRBJ2-3, with D possibly TRBD2 on 6 matching bases. The V end was cut by 6 bases, the J end by 0 bases, with 14 bases between. The CDR3 is 15 residues long. From germline, CDR1 is SGDLS and CDR2 YYNGEE. CDR3 amino acids: CASNRGTVSTDTQYF. For the CDR3, the DNA is TGTGCCAGCAACCGGGGGACGGTCAGCACAGATACGCAGTATTTT.

This chain links TRBV30 with TRBJ1-1; 9 positions match TRBD1. The V and J ends lost 4 bases and 6 bases, in that order; junction bases with no gene match: 12. Germline V gene sequence: CDR1 GTSNPN, CDR2 SVGIG (reference sequence). This CDR3 comprises 15 residues. The CDR3 loop reads CAWTQGDRELAEAFF. CDR3 DNA: TGTGCCTGGACCCAGGGGGACAGGGAGTTGGCTGAAGCTTTCTTT. The whole variable domain, remainder taken from reference TRBV30 and TRBJ1-1, is SQTIHQWPATLVQPVGSPLSLECTVEGTSNPNLYWYRQAAGRGLQLLFYSVGIGQISSEVPQNLSASRPQDRQFILSSKKLLLSDSGFYLCAWTQGDRELAEAFFGQGTRLTVV.

This rearrangement joins TRBV9 to TRBJ2-1; 11 positions agree with TRBD2. There are 16 residues in the CDR3. V lost 0 bases to trimming and J lost 4 bases; unmatched junction nucleotides: 3. Germline V gene sequence: CDR1 SGDLS, CDR2 YYNGEE. CDR3 sequence: CASSVDLAGGYNEQFF. CDR3 sequence (DNA): TGTGCCAGCAGCGTAGATCTAGCGGGAGGATACAATGAGCAGTTCTTC. Together with reference TRBV9 and TRBJ2-1, the CDR3 gives the full variable domain: DSGVTQTPKHLITATGQRVTLRCSPRSGDLSVYWYQQSLDQGLQFLIQYYNGEERAKGNILERFSAQQFPDLHSELNLSSLELGDSALYFCASSVDLAGGYNEQFFGPGTRLTVL.

Only one count was recorded for this clone. J is TRBJ1-2 and V is TRBV7-2; no firm D call. The CDR3 length is 14 residues. The V gene's germline CDR1 is SGHTA and CDR2 FQGNSA. V was cut by 2 bases and J by 2 bases, with 9 bases left in between. CDR3 amino acids: CASSLFYTNYGYTF. In DNA form, the CDR3 reads TGTGCCAGCAGCTTATTTTACACGAACTATGGCTACACCTTC.

The CDR3 DNA is TGTGCCAGCAGCTTAGGGTCAGGGTTGAACTATGGCTACACCTTC. Translating gives CASSLGSGLNYGYTF. The chain uses TRBV7-9 and TRBJ1-2; maybe TRBD1 (5 bases). The CDR3 totals 15 residues. CDR1 SEHNR and CDR2 FQNEAQ come from the germline V gene (reference sequence). Trimming removed 1 base at V and 2 bases at J, with 11 bases between. Looking up the rest from reference TRBV7-9 and TRBJ1-2 gives the full variable domain: DTGVSQNPRHKITKRGQNVTFRCDPISEHNRLYWYRQTLGQGPEFLTYFQNEAQLEKSRLLSDRFSAERPKGSFSTLEIQRTEQGDSAMYLCASSLGSGLNYGYTFGSGTRLTVV.

The chain has TRBV5-6 and TRBJ1-1; 8 positions match TRBD1. V gave up 2 bases and J gave up 6 bases; unmatched junction bases: 9. In germline, CDR1 is SGHDT, CDR2 YYEEEE. This CDR3 is built from 15 residues. CDR3 in DNA: TGTGCCAGCAGCTTTTCGGACAGGGAAATCGCTGAAGCTTTCTTT. It codes for CASSFSDREIAEAFF.

The chain combines TRBV10-3 with TRBJ2-7; the D gene is possibly TRBD2 (6 bases). This CDR3 is built from 13 residues. V dropped 10 bases and J dropped 5 bases, with 18 bases sitting between them. Germline lookup yields CDR1 ENHRY and CDR2 SYGVKD. CDR3 nucleotides: TGTGCCACCGGGAGTGGCGGGATAGACGAGCAGTACTTC. It translates to CATGSGGIDEQYF.

The rearrangement uses TRBV5-4 and TRBJ1-2, with TRBD1 matching over 10 bases. CDR1 and CDR2 from the germline V gene are SGHNT and YYREEE (reference sequence). The CDR3 is 15 amino acids. Unmatched junction bases numbered 8, after V lost 2 bases and J lost 7 bases. CDR3 nucleotide sequence: TGTGCCAGCAGCTTTGGTGGGACAGGGGTGACTGGCTACACCTTC. Residues: CASSFGGTGVTGYTF.

The chain combines TRBV7-3 with TRBJ2-2; tentative D call: TRBD2 (6 bases). The CDR3 consists of 16 residues. Germline V gene sequence: CDR1 SGHTA, CDR2 FQGTGA. Trimming left V 2 bases short and J 0 bases short, with 10 bases between. Written as DNA, the CDR3 is TGTGCCAGCAGCTTAGTAGCGGCTTCGAACACCGGGGAGCTGTTTTTT. This codes for CASSLVAASNTGELFF.

The rearrangement joins TRBV19 to TRBJ2-6; D may be TRBD1 (7 bases). Germline CDR1 is LNHDA and CDR2 is SQIVND (reference sequence). Trimming left V 6 bases short and J 2 bases short, with 11 bases between. The CDR3 has 15 amino acids. The CDR3 loop reads CASSQGGTGANVLTF. DNA of the CDR3: TGTGCCAGTAGCCAGGGGGGAACTGGGGCCAACGTCCTGACTTTC.

This clone was detected only once. Different DNA sequences within this sample yield the same CDR3. This chain uses TRBV11-3 with TRBJ2-7; 9 nucleotides match TRBD2. This CDR3 is built from 15 residues. After removal of 0 bases from V and 3 bases from J, the junction contained 3 bases not matched to a gene. Germline V lookup: CDR1 SGHNT, CDR2 YENEEA. In DNA form, the CDR3 reads TGTGCCAGCAGCTTAGACCCTAGCGGGAACTACGAGCAGTACTTC. This encodes CASSLDPSGNYEQYF.

The V gene is TRBV5-1, the J gene TRBJ2-2, with TRBD1 matching over 7 bases. The junction had 5 bases not matched to a gene; V was cut back by 3 bases and J by 6 bases. Germline V gene sequence: CDR1 SGHRS, CDR2 YFSETQ. This CDR3 comprises 14 residues. The CDR3, as DNA: TGCGCCAGCAGCTCAGGGGGAATACCCGGGGAGCTGTTTTTT. This codes for CASSSGGIPGELFF.

The chain couples TRBV2 to TRBJ1-1; 12 bases are shared with TRBD1. CDR1 and CDR2 (germline): SNHLY, FYNNEI. V was clipped by 8 bases and J by 3 bases; unmatched bases: 10. The CDR3 consists of 16 residues. CDR3 region: CASVLGTGGADTEAFF. The CDR3, as DNA: TGTGCCAGCGTTCTAGGGACAGGGGGCGCGGACACTGAAGCTTTCTTT. Looking up the rest from reference TRBV2 and TRBJ1-1 gives the full variable domain: EPEVTQTPSHQVTQMGQEVILRCVPISNHLYFYWYRQILGQKVEFLVSFYNNEISEKSEIFDDQFSVERPDGSNFTLKIRSTKLEDSAMYFCASVLGTGGADTEAFFGQGTRLTVV.

This rearrangement joins TRBV4-3 to TRBJ2-7; 9 bases align to TRBD2. V was pared by 0 bases and J by 0 bases, with 6 bases of the junction left unmatched. The CDR3 sequence is 17 residues long. Germline assignment: CDR1 LGHNA and CDR2 YSLEER. The chain's CDR3 is CASSQETGSGGSYEQYF. CDR3 nucleotides: TGCGCCAGCAGCCAAGAGACAGGTAGCGGGGGCTCCTACGAGCAGTACTTC.

The chain links TRBV2 to TRBJ1-1; maybe TRBD1 (5 bases). The CDR3 sequence is 13 residues long. V dropped 7 bases and J dropped 1 base, with 10 bases sitting between them. Germline CDR1 SNHLY, CDR2 FYNNEI. The CDR3 region is CASMGTENTEAFF. CDR3 DNA sequence: TGTGCCAGCATGGGGACTGAGAACACTGAAGCTTTCTTT.

The chain combines TRBV5-1 with TRBJ2-1; D might be TRBD2 (6 bases). Per germline, CDR1 SGHRS and CDR2 YFSETQ. This CDR3 region has 16 residues. V gave up 0 bases and J gave up 0 bases, with 10 bases separating them. The CDR3 reads CASSLDGGSSYNEQFF. In nucleotides, the CDR3 is TGCGCCAGCAGCTTGGACGGAGGGAGCTCCTACAATGAGCAGTTCTTC.